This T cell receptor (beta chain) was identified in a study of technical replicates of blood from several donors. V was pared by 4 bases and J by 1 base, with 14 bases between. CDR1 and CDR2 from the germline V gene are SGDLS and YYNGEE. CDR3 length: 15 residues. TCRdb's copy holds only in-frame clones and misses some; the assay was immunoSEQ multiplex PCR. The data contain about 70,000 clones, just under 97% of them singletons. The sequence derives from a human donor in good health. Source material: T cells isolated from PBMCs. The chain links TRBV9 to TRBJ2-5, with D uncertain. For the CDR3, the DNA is TGTGCCAGCAGCCTAGGACGGAGCTCCCAAGAGACCCAGTACTTC. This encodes CASSLGRSSQETQYF.